This record looks at one T cell receptor (beta chain) sequence and its context. Antigen unknown. The data were obtained in a study of shared clonotypes between healthy human individuals. Findings and limits, study-wide: Roughly 5% of naive CD4 clonotypes were common to a handful of donors.

Deletions cut 1 base from V and 4 bases from J, with 4 bases between. The CDR3 runs to 12 residues. The germline CDR1 and CDR2 sequences are SGDLS and YYNGEE. Deep was the level at which the assay was run. Some clones are missing from TCRdb's copy, which holds only in-frame ones; the method was immunoSEQ multiplex PCR. Altogether 2 million to 3 million clones are present, 90% to 95% being singletons, with the ten largest covering roughly 0.36%. The receptor's source is a man aged 18 to 29 in good health. Some clones in this sample may be carry-over from other donors' samples. Specimen: naive CD4+ T cells from PBMCs. Subset defined: CD45RA+ positively selected. The chain links TRBV9 to TRBJ2-3; the D is unclear. The CDR3 loop is CASSVKADTQYF. In DNA form, the CDR3 reads TGTGCCAGCAGCGTAAAAGCAGATACGCAGTATTTT.